The 17 T cell receptor beta chains listed next were all sequenced from one sample in a study of shared clonotypes between healthy human individuals. Only in-frame clones appear in the TCRdb table, and some are missing; sequencing was by immunoSEQ multiplex PCR. In the table there are approximately 530,000 clones, approximately 95% of which are singletons. Sequenced: naive CD4+ T cells sorted from blood. The subset is: CD45RA+ positively selected. The receptors shown here come from a woman in her 30s in good health.

The rearrangement links TRBV5-1 to TRBJ2-5, with D tentatively TRBD2 (5 bases). Germline-derived CDR1 and CDR2 are SGHRS and YFSETQ. The CDR3 is made up of 14 amino acids. V lost 4 bases to trimming and J lost 2 bases, with 12 bases between them. As DNA, the CDR3 is TGCGCCAGCAGCACCGGGATCCAACAAGAGACCCAGTACTTC. The encoded protein is CASSTGIQQETQYF.

V and J are TRBV16 and TRBJ1-1; 10 nucleotides agree with TRBD1. This CDR3 has 16 residues. V gave up 4 bases and J gave up 5 bases; unmatched junction bases: 10. Germline V gene data show CDR1 as KGHSY and CDR2 as FQNENV. CDR3 protein: CASSRLGTGARTEAFF. The CDR3 region has the DNA TGTGCCAGCAGCCGCCTGGGGACAGGGGCGAGGACTGAAGCTTTCTTT. The full variable domain, completed using reference TRBV16 and TRBJ1-1, is GEEVAQTPKHLVRGEGQKAKLYCAPIKGHSYVFWYQQVLKNEFKFLISFQNENVFDETGMPKERFSAKCLPNSPCSLEIQATKLEDSAVYFCASSRLGTGARTEAFFGQGTRLTVV.

The chain combines TRBV29-1 with TRBJ2-1, with 8 positions matching TRBD1. Losses at the gene ends were 7 bases for V and 10 bases for J; bases not matched to a gene: 15. The germline CDR1 and CDR2 sequences are SQVTM and ANQGSEA. The CDR3 totals 14 residues. For the CDR3, the DNA is TGCAGCGCCGTTCTAAACAGGGGGAAGACAGAGCAGTTCTTC. Translating gives CSAVLNRGKTEQFF.

Note on this clone: This specimen includes other DNA sequences encoding the same CDR3. This chain links TRBV28 with TRBJ2-7; D is ambiguous. V lost 3 bases, J lost 6 bases, and 6 bases lay in between. From germline, CDR1 is MDHEN and CDR2 SYDVKM. The CDR3 extends over 11 amino acids. As DNA, the CDR3 is TGTGCCAGCAGTTTCCTGGGCGAGCAGTACTTC. It yields the protein CASSFLGEQYF. Combining the CDR3 with reference TRBV28 and TRBJ2-7 gives the whole variable domain DVKVTQSSRYLVKRTGEKVFLECVQDMDHENMFWYRQDPGLGLRLIYFSYDVKMKEKGDIPEGYSVSREKKERFSLILESASTNQTSMYLCASSFLGEQYFGPGTRLTVT.

The chain employs TRBV2 and TRBJ1-4, with D unclear. Germline CDR1 SNHLY, CDR2 FYNNEI. Trimming removed 4 bases from V and 6 bases from J, with 6 bases in between. This CDR3 is 12 amino acids long. The CDR3 protein is CASSGEDEKLFF. In DNA form, the CDR3 reads TGTGCCAGCAGTGGAGAAGATGAAAAACTGTTTTTT. The full variable domain, with the rest looked up from reference TRBV2 and TRBJ1-4, is EPEVTQTPSHQVTQMGQEVILRCVPISNHLYFYWYRQILGQKVEFLVSFYNNEISEKSEIFDDQFSVERPDGSNFTLKIRSTKLEDSAMYFCASSGEDEKLFFGSGTQLSVL.

The rearrangement links TRBV11-2 to TRBJ2-7, with a weak D call TRBD2 (5 bases). Between the trimmed V and J ends, which lost 3 bases and 7 bases, there was a span of 13 bases. Germline values: CDR1 SGHAT, CDR2 FQNNGV. CDR3 length: 13 residues. The CDR3 sequence: CASSFGDLREQYF. The CDR3, as DNA: TGTGCCAGCAGCTTCGGGGATTTGAGGGAGCAGTACTTC.

CDR3 DNA: TGTGCCAGCAGCTTAGACAGGGGGAGGGAACTGTTTTTT. Protein sequence: CASSLDRGRELFF. The rearrangement uses TRBV11-2 and TRBJ1-4; 7 nucleotides agree with TRBD1. J gave up 12 bases and V 0 bases, and 4 bases lay outside the gene matches. Germline CDR1 reads SGHAT; CDR2 reads FQNNGV. The CDR3 runs to 13 residues.

For this clone: Other DNA sequences in this sample translate to the same CDR3. The chain couples TRBV2 to TRBJ1-1; D possibly corresponds to TRBD1 (6 bases). V gave up 4 bases and J gave up 5 bases, with 8 bases separating them. The CDR3 extends over 12 amino acids. In germline, CDR1 is SNHLY, CDR2 FYNNEI. The CDR3 DNA reads as TGTGCCAGCAGTGTACAGGGAACTGAAGCTTTCTTT. This translates into CASSVQGTEAFF.

The rearrangement links TRBV18 to TRBJ1-5, with D hard to call. Trimming took off 2 bases at V and 2 bases at J, with 13 bases between the two ends. This CDR3 contains 16 residues. In germline, CDR1 is KGHSH, CDR2 LQKENI. As DNA, the CDR3 is TGTGCCAGCTCACCATCCGGCGGACCCGGCAATCAGCCCCAGCATTTT. Encoded protein: CASSPSGGPGNQPQHF.

This chain links TRBV5-4 with TRBJ2-5, with D possibly matching TRBD1 (5 bases). Per the germline V gene, CDR1 is SGHNT and CDR2 is YYREEE (reference sequence). There are 15 residues in the CDR3. The germline V and J ends were trimmed by 4 bases and 0 bases, with 13 bases remaining between them. The CDR3 protein is CASSRTLEYQETQYF. Here the CDR3 DNA reads TGTGCCAGCAGCCGGACACTGGAGTACCAAGAGACCCAGTACTTC.

The chain couples TRBV7-9 to TRBJ2-3; TRBD1 matches 9 bases. V shed 5 bases, J shed 4 bases, and the junction held 7 bases outside the gene matches. CDR1 SEHNR and CDR2 FQNEAQ come from the germline V gene (reference sequence). This CDR3 comprises 15 residues. The DNA of the CDR3 is TGTGCCAGCAGCCGGGACAGGGTTCAGGCAGATACGCAGTATTTT. Protein product: CASSRDRVQADTQYF.

The chain links TRBV4-1 to TRBJ1-5; a possible D gene is TRBD1 (6 bases). CDR3 length: 17 residues. V shed 3 bases and J shed 2 bases, with 17 bases lying between them. In germline, CDR1 is MGHRA, CDR2 YSYEKL. The CDR3 sequence is CASSHPAQTGRNQPQHF. The CDR3, as DNA: TGCGCCAGCAGCCACCCCGCGCAGACAGGTCGCAATCAGCCCCAGCATTTT.

The CDR3 DNA follows: TGTGCCAGCAGGACTAGCGGGAAGGGCGGCGAGCAGTTCTTC. Protein: CASRTSGKGGEQFF. The chain recombines TRBV25-1 with TRBJ2-1; TRBD2 aligns across 11 bases. The germline V gene has CDR1 MGHDK and CDR2 SYGVNS. V was pared by 6 bases and J by 10 bases, with 8 bases of the junction left unmatched. The CDR3 extends over 14 amino acids.

This clone was seen once. This chain uses TRBV19 with TRBJ2-1; 7 nucleotides align to TRBD2. CDR1 and CDR2 (germline): LNHDA, SQIVND (reference sequence). The length of the CDR3 is 14 residues. Losses at the gene ends were 3 bases for V and 5 bases for J; bases not matched to a gene: 4. For the CDR3, the DNA is TGTGCCAGTAGTATTGGTCTAGCGGACAATGAGCAGTTCTTC. Its translation is CASSIGLADNEQFF.

The CDR3 nucleotides read TGTGCCAGCAGTTACCTAGCGTCTGGGGCCAACGTCCTGACTTTC. This encodes CASSYLASGANVLTF. V is TRBV6-5 and J is TRBJ2-6; possibly TRBD2 for D (6 bases). Per the germline V gene, CDR1 is MNHEY and CDR2 is SVGAGI. This CDR3 is 15 amino acids long. V gave up 2 bases and J gave up 1 base, with 6 bases separating them.

This chain's CDR3 is CASSQGLARDTQYF. CDR3 in DNA: TGCGCCAGCAGCCAAGGGCTAGCCCGAGATACGCAGTATTTT. J is TRBJ2-3 and V is TRBV4-1, with D tentatively TRBD2 (5 bases). V was cut by 1 base and J by 5 bases, with 10 bases left in between. CDR1 is MGHRA, CDR2 YSYEKL, per germline. The CDR3 covers 14 residues.

V gene TRBV21-1 combines with J gene TRBJ1-4. TRBV21-1 is marked as a pseudogene. This CDR3 is 15 amino acids long. The CDR3 coding sequence is TGTGCCAGCAGCAAAGAAGGGAGAACTAATGAAAAACTGTTTTTT. Translated, it gives CASSKEGRTNEKLFF.